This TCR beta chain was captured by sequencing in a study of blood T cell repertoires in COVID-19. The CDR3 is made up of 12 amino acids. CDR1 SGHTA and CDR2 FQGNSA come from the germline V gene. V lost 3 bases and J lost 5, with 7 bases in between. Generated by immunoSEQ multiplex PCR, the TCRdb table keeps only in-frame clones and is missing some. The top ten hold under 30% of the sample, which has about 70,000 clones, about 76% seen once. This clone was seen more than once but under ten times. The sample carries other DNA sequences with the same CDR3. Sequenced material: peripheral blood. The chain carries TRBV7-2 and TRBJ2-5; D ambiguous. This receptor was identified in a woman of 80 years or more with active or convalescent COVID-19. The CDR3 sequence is CASSFGVETQYF. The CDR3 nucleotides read TGTGCCAGCAGCTTTGGAGTTGAGACCCAGTACTTC. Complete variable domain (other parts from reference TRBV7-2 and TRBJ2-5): GAGVSQSPSNKVTEKGKDVELRCDPISGHTALYWYRQSLGQGLEFLIYFQGNSAPDKSGLPSDRFSAERTGGSVSTLTIQRTQQEDSAVYLCASSFGVETQYFGPGTRLLVL.